This TCR beta chain was sequenced for a study of CD8 T cells in ankylosing spondylitis. The V and J ends lost 5 bases and 6 bases respectively, with 13 bases between them. The length of the CDR3 is 13 residues. Germline CDR1 reads DFQATT; CDR2 reads SNEGSKA (reference sequence). Each TCR beta library was made by quantitative 5'-RACE that incorporated molecular barcodes. TCRdb reprocessed the 5' RACE reads with MiXCR, giving one entry per CDR3 protein. The repertoire has about 250,000 distinct CDR3 sequences, approximately 24% of them found once; the top ten carry roughly 0.6%. Sequencing was carried out using blood, either unsorted or a sorted T cell fraction (not recorded which). J is TRBJ1-4 and V is TRBV20-1; TRBD1 might be the D (5 bases). The source of this sequence is a male donor with ankylosing spondylitis or in good health (not recorded which). The CDR3 region is CSAPDTGDEKLFF. Written as DNA, the CDR3 is TGCAGTGCTCCGGACACCGGGGATGAAAAACTGTTTTTT.